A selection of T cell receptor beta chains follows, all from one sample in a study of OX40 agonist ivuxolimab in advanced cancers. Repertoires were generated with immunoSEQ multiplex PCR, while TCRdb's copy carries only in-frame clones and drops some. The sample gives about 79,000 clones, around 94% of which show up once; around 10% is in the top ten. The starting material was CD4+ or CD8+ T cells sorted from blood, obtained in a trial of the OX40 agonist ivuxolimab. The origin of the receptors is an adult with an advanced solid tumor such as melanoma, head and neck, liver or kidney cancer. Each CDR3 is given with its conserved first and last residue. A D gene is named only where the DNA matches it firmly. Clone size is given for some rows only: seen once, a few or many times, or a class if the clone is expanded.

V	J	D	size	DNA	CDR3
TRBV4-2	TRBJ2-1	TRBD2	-	TGTGCCAGCAGCGAAAACGCGGGGGGGGATTACAATGAGCAGTTCTTC	CASSENAGGDYNEQFF
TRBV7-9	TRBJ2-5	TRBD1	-	TGTGCCAGCAGCCCAGGGACAGTCCAAGAGACCCAGTACTTC	CASSPGTVQETQYF
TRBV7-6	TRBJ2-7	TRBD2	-	TGTGCCAGCAGCCTAGCGGGATCATACGAGCAGTACTTC	CASSLAGSYEQYF
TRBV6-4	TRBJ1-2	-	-	TGTGCCAGCAGTTATAGTAACCCGGGAAAAACGGGAGGCTACACCTTC	CASSYSNPGKTGGYTF
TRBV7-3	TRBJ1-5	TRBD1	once	TGTGCCAGCAGCTTCCTCCGGGACAGGGGGATTAGCAATCAGCCCCAGCATTTT	CASSFLRDRGISNQPQHF
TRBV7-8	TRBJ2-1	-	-	TGTGCCAGCAGCTTAGCGGGAGGGGGAAACAATGAGCAGTTCTTC	CASSLAGGGNNEQFF
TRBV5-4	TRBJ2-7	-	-	TGTGCCAGCAGCTTGCCCGACAGCTACGAGCAGTACTTC	CASSLPDSYEQYF
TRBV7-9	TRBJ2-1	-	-	TGTGCCAGCAGCCCCCGCCAGCCGGATGAGCAGTTCTTC	CASSPRQPDEQFF
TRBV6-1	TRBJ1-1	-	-	TGTGCCAGCAGTGCTCTTTTGGGTGTCACTGAAGCTTTCTTT	CASSALLGVTEAFF
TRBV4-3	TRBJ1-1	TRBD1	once	TGCGCCAGCAGCCAAGAATACGGAACAGGGGGCACTGAAGCTTTCTTT	CASSQEYGTGGTEAFF
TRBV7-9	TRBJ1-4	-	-	TGTGCCAGCAGCACGACACTTTATGAAAAACTGTTTTTT	CASSTTLYEKLFF
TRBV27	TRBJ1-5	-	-	TGTGCCAGCAGTCTGGACGCCGGGCAGCCCCAGCATTTT	CASSLDAGQPQHF
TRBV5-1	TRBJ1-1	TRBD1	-	TGCGCCAGCAGCTTACTAAACAGGGGGGAGTCTGAAGCTTTCTTT	CASSLLNRGESEAFF
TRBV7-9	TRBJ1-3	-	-	TGTGCCAGCAGCTCCCCGGGACGGCCGCCCGGAAACACCATATATTTT	CASSSPGRPPGNTIYF
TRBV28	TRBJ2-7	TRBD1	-	TGTGCCAGCAGTTTTACCCCGGACAGGAGCTACGAGCAGTACTTC	CASSFTPDRSYEQYF
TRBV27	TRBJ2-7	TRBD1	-	TGTGCCAGCAGTTTGGGACAGACCTACGAGCAGTACTTC	CASSLGQTYEQYF
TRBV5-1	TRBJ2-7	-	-	TGCGCCAGCAGCTTGTACTCGGGGTCAGGGGAGCAGTACTTC	CASSLYSGSGEQYF
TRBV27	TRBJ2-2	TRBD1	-	TGTGCCAGCGGGGACAGGGGGAACACCGGGGAGCTGTTTTTT	CASGDRGNTGELFF
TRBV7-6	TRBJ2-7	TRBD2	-	TGTGCCAGCAGCTTAGAAGCGGGAGGGTACTACGAGCAGTACTTC	CASSLEAGGYYEQYF
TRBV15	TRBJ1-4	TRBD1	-	TGTGCCACCCAGGACAGGGTCAATGAAAAACTGTTTTTT	CATQDRVNEKLFF
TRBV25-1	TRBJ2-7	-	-	TGTGCCAGCAGTGAATTCACGTACGAGCAGTACTTC	CASSEFTYEQYF
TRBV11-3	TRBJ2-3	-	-	TGTGCCAGCAGCTCCCGTTCAGATACGCAGTATTTT	CASSSRSDTQYF
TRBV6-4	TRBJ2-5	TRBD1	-	TGTGCCACCAAGACAGGGGGGGAGACCCAGTACTTC	CATKTGGETQYF
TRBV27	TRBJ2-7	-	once	TGTGCCAGCAGTTCCCGGGACACGGGGGGAGAGCAGTACTTC	CASSSRDTGGEQYF
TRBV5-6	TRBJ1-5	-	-	TGTGCCAGCAGCTCCCGGACAGAGTATCAGCCCCAGCATTTT	CASSSRTEYQPQHF
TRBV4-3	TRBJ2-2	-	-	TGCGCCAGCAGCCTCGGGCCCCGGGACTCCGACACCGGGGAGCTGTTTTTT	CASSLGPRDSDTGELFF
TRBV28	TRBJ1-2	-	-	TGTGCCAGCAGTTTCGAGAAGCAAGGCTACACCTTC	CASSFEKQGYTF
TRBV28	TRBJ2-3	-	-	TGTGCCACCGATCACAGGGCAGATACGCAGTATTTT	CATDHRADTQYF
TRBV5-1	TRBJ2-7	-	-	TGCGCCAGCAGCTTGGGCGGACACGACTCCTACGAGCAGTACTTC	CASSLGGHDSYEQYF
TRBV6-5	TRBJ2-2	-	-	TGTGCCAGCACCATAGGGACAACGAACACCGGGGAGCTGTTTTTT	CASTIGTTNTGELFF
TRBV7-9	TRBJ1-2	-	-	TGTGCCATTTGGCTGACGGGACCCAACTATGGCTACACCTTC	CAIWLTGPNYGYTF
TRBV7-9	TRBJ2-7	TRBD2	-	TGTGCCAGCAGCTTAGTTTTGGGACTAGCGGGGGGTAACTACGAGCAGTACTTC	CASSLVLGLAGGNYEQYF
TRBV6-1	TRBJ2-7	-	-	TGTGCCAGCAGTGACCTAGGCTACGAGCAGTACTTC	CASSDLGYEQYF
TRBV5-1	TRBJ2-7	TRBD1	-	TGCGCCAGCAGTCCAGGGGGCGACGAGCAGTACTTC	CASSPGGDEQYF
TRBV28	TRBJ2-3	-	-	TGTGCCAGCATCCCCCTTACTAGCACAGATACGCAGTATTTT	CASIPLTSTDTQYF
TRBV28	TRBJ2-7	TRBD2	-	TGTGCCAGCAGTTATTCCGGGACTATGATCTACGAGCAGTACTTC	CASSYSGTMIYEQYF
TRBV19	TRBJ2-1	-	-	TGTGCCAGTAGTGCGGGACTCCCCAATGAGCAGTTCTTC	CASSAGLPNEQFF
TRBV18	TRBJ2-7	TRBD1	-	TGTGCCAGCTCACCTAGGGACAGGAGCTCCTACGAGCAGTACTTC	CASSPRDRSSYEQYF
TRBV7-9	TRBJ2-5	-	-	TGTGCCAGCAGCTTGGCCCTCCAAGAGACCCAGTACTTC	CASSLALQETQYF
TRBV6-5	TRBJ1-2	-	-	TGTGCCAGCAGCTGGGACGGGGGTAGTAGGTATGGCTACACCTTC	CASSWDGGSRYGYTF
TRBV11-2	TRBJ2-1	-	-	TGTGCCAGCAGCTTAGGAGGGACCTCCTACAATGAGCAGTTCTTC	CASSLGGTSYNEQFF
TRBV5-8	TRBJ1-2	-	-	TGTGCCAGCAGCTGGGACGGAGTCTATGGCTACACCTTC	CASSWDGVYGYTF
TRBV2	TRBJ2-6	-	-	TGTGCCAGCAGTCCAGGGGACTCTGGGGCCAACGTCCTGACTTTC	CASSPGDSGANVLTF
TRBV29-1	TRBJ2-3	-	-	TGCAGCGTTGAACGCCCAAAAACAACAGATACGCAGTATTTT	CSVERPKTTDTQYF
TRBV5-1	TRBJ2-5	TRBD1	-	TGCGCCAGCAGTTTCGGACAGGCCACAGAAGAGACCCAGTACTTC	CASSFGQATEETQYF
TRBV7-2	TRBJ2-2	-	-	TGTGCCAGCAGCACCACTTTGCGAAGGAACACCGGGGAGCTGTTTTTT	CASSTTLRRNTGELFF
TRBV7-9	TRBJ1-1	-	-	TGTGCCAGCAGCTTCGACAGCTTTGAAGCTTTCTTT	CASSFDSFEAFF
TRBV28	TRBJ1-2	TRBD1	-	TGTGCCAGCAGTACTACAGGGGGCTCTAACTATGGCTACACCTTC	CASSTTGGSNYGYTF
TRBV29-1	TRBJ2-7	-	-	TGCAGCGTTGTAACAGGGAGCTCCTACGAGCAGTACTTC	CSVVTGSSYEQYF
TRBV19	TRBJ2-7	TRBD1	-	TGTGCCAGTAGTTGGGACAGATCCTACGAGCAGTACTTC	CASSWDRSYEQYF
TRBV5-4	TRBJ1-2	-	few	TGTGCCAGCAGCCTAAACCGGGAGTCAGCCTATGGCTACACCTTC	CASSLNRESAYGYTF
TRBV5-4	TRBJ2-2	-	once	TGTGCCAGCAGCCCCCCGCCGTCCCCGAACACCGGGGAGCTGTTTTTT	CASSPPPSPNTGELFF